The entry below gives a single T cell receptor (beta chain) sequence along with its context. Its antigen is currently unknown. This record comes from a study of OX40 agonist ivuxolimab in advanced cancers. In the study overall: Ivuxolimab, an antibody that agonizes OX40 (CD134), was administered to the patients. A mean age of approximately 60 years, range roughly 20 to 79, was recorded, and approximately 79% were male. Study-wide results and limits: The specificity for antigen of the expanded peripheral T cells was not determined.

This CDR3 contains 18 residues. V trimming: 5 bases; J trimming: 1 base; junction bases outside the gene matches: 13. The germline gives CDR1 MNHEY, CDR2 SMNVEV (reference sequence). Produced via immunoSEQ multiplex PCR; TCRdb's table is partial and in-frame only. Of about 100,000 clones listed, about nine tenths were seen once; the top ten hold around 0.31%. Here the sequenced sample was CD4+ or CD8+ T cells sorted from blood, taken in a trial of the OX40 agonist ivuxolimab. The receptor was derived from an adult with an advanced solid tumor such as melanoma, head and neck, liver or kidney cancer. This chain connects TRBV27 to TRBJ2-1; TRBD2 matches 8 bases. The DNA of the CDR3 is TGTGCCAGCAGTCCGGGACTAGGCCGCCCCGGGTCCTACAATGAGCAGTTCTTC. Translated: CASSPGLGRPGSYNEQFF.